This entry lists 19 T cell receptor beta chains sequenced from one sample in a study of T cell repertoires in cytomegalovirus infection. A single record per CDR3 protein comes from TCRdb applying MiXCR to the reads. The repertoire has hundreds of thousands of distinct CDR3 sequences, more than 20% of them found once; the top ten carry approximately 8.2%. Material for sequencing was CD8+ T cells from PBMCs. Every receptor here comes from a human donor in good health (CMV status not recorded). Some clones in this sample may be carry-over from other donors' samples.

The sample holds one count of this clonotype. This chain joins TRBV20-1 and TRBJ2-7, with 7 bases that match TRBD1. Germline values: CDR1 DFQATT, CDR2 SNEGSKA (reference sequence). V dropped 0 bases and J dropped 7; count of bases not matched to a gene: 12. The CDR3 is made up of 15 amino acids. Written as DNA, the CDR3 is TGCAGTGCTAGAGAAGCGCGCAGGGGGTCAGTTGAGCAGTACTTC. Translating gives CSAREARRGSVEQYF.

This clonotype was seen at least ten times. In DNA, the CDR3 is TGTGCCAGCAGCCGGACAGGGTATAACGAGCAGTACGTC. Its translation is CASSRTGYNEQYV. V and J are TRBV7-2 and TRBJ2-7, with 8 bases that match TRBD1. J lost 5 bases, V lost 5 bases, and 5 bases had no gene match. Germline V gene sequence: CDR1 SGHTA, CDR2 FQGNSA. This CDR3 comprises 13 residues.

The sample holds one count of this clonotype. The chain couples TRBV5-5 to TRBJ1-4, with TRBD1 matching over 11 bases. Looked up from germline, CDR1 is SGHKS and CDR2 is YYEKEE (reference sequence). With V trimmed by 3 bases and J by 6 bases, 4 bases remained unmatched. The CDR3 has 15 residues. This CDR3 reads CASSSTDRGHEKLFF. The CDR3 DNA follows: TGTGCCAGCAGCTCTACGGACAGGGGGCATGAAAAACTGTTTTTT. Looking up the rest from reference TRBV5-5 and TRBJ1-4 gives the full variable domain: DAGVTQSPTHLIKTRGQQVTLRCSPISGHKSVSWYQQVLGQGPQFIFQYYEKEERGRGNFPDRFSARQFPNYSSELNVNALLLGDSALYLCASSSTDRGHEKLFFGSGTQLSVL.

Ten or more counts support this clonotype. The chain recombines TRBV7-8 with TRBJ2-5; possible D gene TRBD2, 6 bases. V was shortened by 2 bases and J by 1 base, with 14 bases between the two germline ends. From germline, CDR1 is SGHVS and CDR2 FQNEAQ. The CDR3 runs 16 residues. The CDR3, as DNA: TGTGCCAGCAGCTTAAGTGTTGGAGGGCCCCAAGAGACCCAGTACTTC. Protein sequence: CASSLSVGGPQETQYF.

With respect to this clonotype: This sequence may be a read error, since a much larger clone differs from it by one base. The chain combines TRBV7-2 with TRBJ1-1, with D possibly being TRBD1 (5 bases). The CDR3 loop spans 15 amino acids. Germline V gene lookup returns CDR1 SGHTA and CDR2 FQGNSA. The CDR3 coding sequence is TGTGTCAGCAGCTTCCCGTGGGGCTACAACACTGAAGCTTTCTTT. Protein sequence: CVSSFPWGYNTEAFF.

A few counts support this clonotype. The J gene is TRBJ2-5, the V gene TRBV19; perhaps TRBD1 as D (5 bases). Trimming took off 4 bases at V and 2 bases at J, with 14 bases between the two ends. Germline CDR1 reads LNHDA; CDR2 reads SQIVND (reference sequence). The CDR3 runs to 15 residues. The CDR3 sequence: CASSTYDSWQETQYF. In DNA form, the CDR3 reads TGTGCCAGTAGTACCTATGACAGCTGGCAAGAGACCCAGTACTTC.

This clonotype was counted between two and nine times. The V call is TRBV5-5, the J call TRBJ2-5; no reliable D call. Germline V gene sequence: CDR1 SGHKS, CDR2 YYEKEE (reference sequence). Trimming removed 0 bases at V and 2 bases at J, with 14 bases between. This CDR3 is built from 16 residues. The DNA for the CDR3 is TGTGCCAGCAGCTTGGGAGTAGACGCGGAACAAGAGACCCAGTACTTC. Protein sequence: CASSLGVDAEQETQYF.

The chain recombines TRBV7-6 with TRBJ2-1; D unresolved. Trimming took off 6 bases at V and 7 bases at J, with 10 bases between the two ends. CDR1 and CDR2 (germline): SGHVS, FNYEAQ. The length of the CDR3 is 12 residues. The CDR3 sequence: CASRLTSNEQFF. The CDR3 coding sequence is TGTGCCAGCAGATTAACATCGAATGAGCAGTTCTTC.

CDR3 region: CASSVEGRRDTEAFF. CDR3 DNA sequence: TGTGCCAGCAGCGTAGAGGGCAGGCGGGACACTGAAGCTTTCTTT. This rearrangement joins TRBV9 to TRBJ1-1; D ambiguous. There are 15 residues in the CDR3. The germline gives CDR1 SGDLS, CDR2 YYNGEE. The V and J ends lost 0 bases and 3 bases respectively, with 12 bases between them.

CDR3 protein: CASTQWTGGSNTGELFF. Here the CDR3 DNA reads TGTGCCAGTACACAGTGGACAGGGGGTTCGAACACCGGGGAGCTGTTTTTT. The chain joins TRBV19 to TRBJ2-2; 10 bases line up with TRBD1. CDR1 and CDR2 from the germline V gene are LNHDA and SQIVND (reference sequence). The CDR3 spans 17 residues. Trimming took 7 bases from V and 0 from J; bases not matched to a gene: 8.

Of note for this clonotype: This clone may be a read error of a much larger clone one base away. This CDR3 reads CVSSPGGAPYEQYF. The CDR3 DNA sequence: TGTGTCAGCAGCCCCGGGGGGGCCCCCTACGAGCAGTACTTC. The chain combines TRBV7-2 with TRBJ2-7; 8 nucleotides align to TRBD2. Germline V gene lookup returns CDR1 SGHTA and CDR2 FQGNSA. This CDR3 is built from 14 residues.

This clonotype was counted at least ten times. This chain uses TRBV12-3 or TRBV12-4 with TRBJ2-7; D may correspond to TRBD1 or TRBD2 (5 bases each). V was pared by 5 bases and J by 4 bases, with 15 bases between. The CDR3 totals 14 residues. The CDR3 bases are TGTGCCAGCAGTCGCCCGGGGCTAGTATACGAGCAGTACTTC. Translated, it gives CASSRPGLVYEQYF.

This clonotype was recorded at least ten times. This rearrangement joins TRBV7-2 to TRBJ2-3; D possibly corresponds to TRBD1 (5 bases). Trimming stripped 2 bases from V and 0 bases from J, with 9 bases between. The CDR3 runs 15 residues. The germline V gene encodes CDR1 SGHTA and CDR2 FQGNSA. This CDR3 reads CASSLTGASTDTQYF. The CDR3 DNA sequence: TGTGCCAGCAGCTTAACAGGAGCTAGCACAGATACGCAGTATTTT.

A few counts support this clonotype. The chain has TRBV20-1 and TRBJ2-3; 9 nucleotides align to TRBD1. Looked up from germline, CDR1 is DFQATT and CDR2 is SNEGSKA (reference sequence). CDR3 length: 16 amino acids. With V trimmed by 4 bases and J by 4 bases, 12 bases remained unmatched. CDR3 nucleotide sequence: TGCAGTGCTATATTACAGGGGGCGATTTTCTCAGATACGCAGTATTTT. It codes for CSAILQGAIFSDTQYF.

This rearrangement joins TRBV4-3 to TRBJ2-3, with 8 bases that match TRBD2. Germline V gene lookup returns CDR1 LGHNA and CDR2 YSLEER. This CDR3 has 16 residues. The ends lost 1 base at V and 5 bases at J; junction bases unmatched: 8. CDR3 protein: CASSQASGGAGDTQYF. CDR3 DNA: TGCGCCAGCAGCCAAGCCTCGGGGGGGGCCGGAGATACGCAGTATTTT.

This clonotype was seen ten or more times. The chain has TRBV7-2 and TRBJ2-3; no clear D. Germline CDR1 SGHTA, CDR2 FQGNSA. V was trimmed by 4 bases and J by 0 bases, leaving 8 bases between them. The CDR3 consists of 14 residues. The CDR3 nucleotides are TGTGCCAGCAGCTCTTACAGTAGCACAGATACGCAGTATTTT. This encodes CASSSYSSTDTQYF.

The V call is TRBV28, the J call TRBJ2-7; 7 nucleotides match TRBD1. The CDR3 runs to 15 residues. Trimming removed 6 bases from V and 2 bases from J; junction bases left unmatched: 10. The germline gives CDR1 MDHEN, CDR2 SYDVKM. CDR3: CASSPSRDRAYEQYV. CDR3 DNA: TGTGCCAGCAGCCCCTCTCGAGACAGGGCCTACGAGCAGTACGTC.

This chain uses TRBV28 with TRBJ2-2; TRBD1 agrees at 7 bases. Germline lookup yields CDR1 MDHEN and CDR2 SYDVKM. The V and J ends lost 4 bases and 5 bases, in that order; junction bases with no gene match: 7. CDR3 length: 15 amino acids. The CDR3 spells CASSSNHRGTGELFF. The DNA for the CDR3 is TGTGCCAGCAGTTCCAACCACAGGGGTACCGGGGAGCTGTTTTTT.

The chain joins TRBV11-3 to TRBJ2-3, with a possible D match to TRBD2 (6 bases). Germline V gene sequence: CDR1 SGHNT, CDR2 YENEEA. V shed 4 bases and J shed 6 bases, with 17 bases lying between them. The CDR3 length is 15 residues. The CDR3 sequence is CASSYRGNKGDTQYF. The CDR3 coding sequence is TGTGCCAGCAGCTATCGGGGGAACAAAGGGGATACGCAGTATTTT.